A single sample gave rise to the 16 T cell receptor beta chains below, sequenced in a study of blood T cell repertoires in COVID-19. Profiling relied on immunoSEQ multiplex PCR, and the TCRdb table lists in-frame clones only, not all of them. This table holds 170,000 or so clones, about 85% found once. Sequenced sample: PBMCs or T cells enriched from blood (not recorded which). The source is a man between 35 and 55 years old who had recovered from COVID-19.

DNA for the CDR3: TGTGCCAGCAGCTCCCGACAGGGGAGTTCACCCCTCCACTTT. This encodes CASSSRQGSSPLHF. The V call is TRBV7-3, the J call TRBJ1-6, with 8 bases matching TRBD1. Per germline, CDR1 SGHTA and CDR2 FQGTGA. The J segment lost 9 bases and the V segment lost 4 bases, leaving 5 bases of the junction unmatched. The CDR3 is made up of 14 amino acids.

This sequence joins TRBV5-4 and TRBJ1-1; 7 bases are a match to TRBD1. Germline V CDR1 and CDR2: SGHNT, YYREEE (reference sequence). V lost 3 bases and J lost 2; bases outside the gene matches: 7. The CDR3 sequence is 15 residues long. The CDR3 spells CASSSRQGFNTEAFF. The CDR3 bases are TGTGCCAGCAGCTCCCGACAGGGATTCAACACTGAAGCTTTCTTT.

The genes are TRBV3-1 (or the pseudogene TRBV3-2) and TRBJ1-1; D is ambiguous. From germline, CDR1 is LGHDT and CDR2 YNNKEL (reference sequence). The CDR3 totals 14 residues. Trimming left V 2 bases short and J 1 base short, with 8 bases between. The CDR3 region is CASSQMGENTEAFF. In DNA form, the CDR3 reads TGTGCCAGCAGCCAAATGGGCGAGAACACTGAAGCTTTCTTT.

The chain combines TRBV28 with TRBJ1-1, with 9 bases lining up with TRBD1. The ends lost 6 bases at V and 5 bases at J; junction bases unmatched: 7. Germline CDR1 and CDR2: MDHEN and SYDVKM. This CDR3 spans 14 amino acids. DNA for the CDR3: TGTGCCAGCAGCATTGACAGGGGGTATACTGAAGCTTTCTTT. Translated: CASSIDRGYTEAFF.

The chain employs TRBV25-1 and TRBJ1-5; tentative D call: TRBD1 (6 bases). V lost 4 bases and J 3 bases, leaving 7 bases between the germline ends. The CDR3 covers 13 residues. Germline-derived CDR1 and CDR2 are MGHDK and SYGVNS. The CDR3 DNA reads as TGTGCCAGCAGTGGGACAGACAATCAGCCCCAGCATTTT. It is translated as CASSGTDNQPQHF.

The chain carries TRBV19 and TRBJ1-1; possibly TRBD1 for D (6 bases). V was pared by 5 bases and J by 5 bases, with 15 bases between. The CDR3 loop spans 14 amino acids. CDR1 is LNHDA, CDR2 SQIVND, per germline (reference sequence). The CDR3 bases are TGTGCCAGTAGTGCCTCAGGGGAAGGTACTGAAGCTTTCTTT. Translation: CASSASGEGTEAFF.

This clone was found a few times. CDR3 in DNA: TGCGCCAGCAGGGAGGAGTTGGCTCCCTACGAGCAGTACTTC. Translating it yields CASREELAPYEQYF. V gene TRBV5-1 combines with J gene TRBJ2-7; D perhaps matches TRBD2 (5 bases). The length of the CDR3 is 14 residues. Germline CDR1 SGHRS, CDR2 YFSETQ. Trimming took 5 bases from V and 2 from J, leaving 14 bases between them. The whole variable domain, remainder taken from reference TRBV5-1 and TRBJ2-7, is KAGVTQTPRYLIKTRGQQVTLSCSPISGHRSVSWYQQTPGQGLQFLFEYFSETQRNKGNFPGRFSGRQFSNSRSEMNVSTLELGDSALYLCASREELAPYEQYFGPGTRLTVT.

The chain couples TRBV28 to TRBJ1-2, with D perhaps TRBD1 (6 bases). V was cut by 5 bases and J by 0 bases, with 10 bases left in between. The CDR3 has 14 amino acids. Germline V CDR1 and CDR2: MDHEN, SYDVKM. Here the CDR3 reads CASSGGHSNYGYTF. CDR3 coding DNA: TGTGCCAGCAGTGGGGGACACTCTAACTATGGCTACACCTTC.

This rearrangement joins TRBV5-1 to TRBJ2-3; 14 positions match TRBD2. Trimming at V came to 2 bases and at J to 0 bases, leaving 11 bases not matched to a gene. This CDR3 is 20 amino acids long. From germline, CDR1 is SGHRS and CDR2 YFSETQ. CDR3 loop: CASSFWTSGGPTRSTDTQYF. The CDR3 nucleotides read TGCGCCAGCAGCTTCTGGACTAGCGGGGGGCCAACTAGAAGCACAGATACGCAGTATTTT.

The V and J genes are TRBV28 and TRBJ1-5, with D perhaps matching TRBD1 (5 bases). This CDR3 has 11 residues. V was shortened by 5 bases and J by 9 bases, with 8 bases between the two germline ends. Germline V CDR1 and CDR2: MDHEN, SYDVKM. The CDR3 region is CASSDQGPQHF. The CDR3 DNA reads as TGTGCCAGCAGTGACCAGGGGCCCCAGCATTTT.

The chain is built from TRBV19 and TRBJ2-2; tentative D call: TRBD2 (6 bases). Germline-derived CDR1 and CDR2 are LNHDA and SQIVND (reference sequence). Trimming shortened V by 6 bases and J by 7 bases, and 18 bases separated the two germline ends. The CDR3 sequence is 15 residues long. CDR3 nucleotides: TGTGCCAGTAGCCGATCTAGCGTCAGCCGCGGGGAGCTGTTTTTT. Its protein is CASSRSSVSRGELFF. Full variable domain (remainder filled in from reference TRBV19 and TRBJ2-2): DGGITQSPKYLFRKEGQNVTLSCEQNLNHDAMYWYRQDPGQGLRLIYYSQIVNDFQKGDIAEGYSVSREKKESFPLTVTSAQKNPTAFYLCASSRSSVSRGELFFGEGSRLTVL.

This chain links TRBV29-1 with TRBJ2-7, with TRBD1 as a possible D gene (6 bases). CDR1 and CDR2 (germline): SQVTM, ANQGSEA. V was shortened by 5 bases and J by 6 bases, with 14 bases between the two germline ends. CDR3 length: 12 residues. In DNA form, the CDR3 reads TGCAGCGTTCGGAGAGGACAGTTCGAGCAGTACTTC. Residues: CSVRRGQFEQYF.

The V call is TRBV11-3, the J call TRBJ2-1; 8 bases align to TRBD1. CDR1 is SGHNT and CDR2 is YENEEA in the germline V gene. The CDR3 totals 15 residues. Germline trimming cut 3 bases from V and 0 bases from J; bases unmatched to any gene: 1. DNA of the CDR3: TGTGCCAGCAGCTTTACAGGGGGCTCCTACAATGAGCAGTTCTTC. It encodes CASSFTGGSYNEQFF.

This sequence joins TRBV5-4 and TRBJ1-5; D is unclear. The V and J ends lost 4 bases and 0 bases respectively, with 8 bases between them. The CDR3 totals 14 residues. Germline values: CDR1 SGHNT, CDR2 YYREEE (reference sequence). CDR3 nucleotide sequence: TGTGCCAGCAGCGATCGGGGTAGCAATCAGCCCCAGCATTTT. It codes for CASSDRGSNQPQHF.

This clone was observed once. The gene calls are TRBV20-1 and TRBJ2-7, with TRBD1 as a possible D gene (5 bases). The CDR3 has 11 residues. V lost 1 base and J 7 bases, leaving 8 bases between the germline ends. CDR1 is DFQATT and CDR2 is SNEGSKA in the germline V gene (reference sequence). The CDR3 sequence is CSARGDSEQYF. CDR3 nucleotides: TGCAGTGCTAGAGGCGACAGTGAGCAGTACTTC.

In this sample, this clone turned up a few times. V and J are TRBV6-5 and TRBJ2-7; TRBD1 matches 7 bases. CDR1 and CDR2 from the germline V gene are MNHEY and SVGAGI. CDR3 length equals 14 residues. The ends lost 6 bases at V and 2 bases at J; junction bases unmatched: 7. The CDR3, as DNA: TGTGCCAGCAGAACCGACAGGGCCCCCTACGAGCAGTACTTC. It codes for CASRTDRAPYEQYF.